This TCR beta chain was profiled in a study of shared clonotypes between healthy human individuals. CDR1 SGHNT and CDR2 YYREEE come from the germline V gene (reference sequence). Trimming took 9 bases from V and 5 from J, leaving 14 bases between them. The length of the CDR3 is 12 residues. Produced via immunoSEQ multiplex PCR; TCRdb's table is partial and in-frame only. The sample shows more than 2 million clones, about 93% of them seen only once. This clone came up a few times. CD45RO-negative cells were positively selected for CCR7, leaving out terminally differentiated effector memory CD45RA+ cells.

This chain uses TRBV5-4 with TRBJ1-1, with unresolved D. The material sequenced was naive CD8+ T cells from PBMCs. The receptor comes from a man aged 18 to 29 in good health. Some clones in this sample may be carry-over from other donors' samples. The CDR3 here is CATSPTATEAFF. The CDR3 region has the DNA TGTGCCACCTCTCCCACAGCTACTGAAGCTTTCTTT.